One sample yielded the 6 T cell receptor beta chains listed below, sequenced in a study of human T cells and chemical hapten exposure. TCRdb re-analysed the RACE reads in MiXCR, keeping a single row per CDR3 protein. The repertoire holds about 340,000 distinct CDR3 sequences, 6% to 8.5% seen once, with 8.4% in the top ten. The sample's time point: patch test 1, 2 weeks after DPC sensitization. The sample's treatment: therapeutic diphenylcyclopropenone sensitization with weekly scalp DPC. The sample consisted of whole blood, taken in connection with sensitization to the hapten diphenylcyclopropenone (DPC). The source of these receptors is a woman aged 18-30 years with alopecia areata. Some clones in this sample may be carry-over from other donors' samples.

This clonotype has at least ten counts. The V call is TRBV2, the J call TRBJ2-3, with D unresolved. V shed 3 bases and J shed 4 bases, with 11 bases lying between them. This CDR3 region has 14 residues. CDR1 and CDR2 (germline): SNHLY, FYNNEI. This CDR3 reads CASSDPSGADTQYF. CDR3 DNA sequence: TGTGCCAGCAGTGACCCTAGTGGCGCAGATACGCAGTATTTT.

Only a few counts were recorded for this clonotype. The chain is built from TRBV25-1 and TRBJ1-2; D not certain. The V gene's germline CDR1 is MGHDK and CDR2 SYGVNS. Trimming took off 5 bases at V and 5 bases at J, with 9 bases between the two ends. The CDR3 runs 12 residues. This CDR3 reads CASSKARYGYTF. The CDR3 bases are TGTGCCAGCAGTAAAGCTAGGTATGGCTACACCTTC.

This clonotype was counted ten times or more. The chain uses TRBV5-1 and TRBJ1-2, with unresolved D. The CDR3 totals 14 residues. Germline CDR1 and CDR2: SGHRS and YFSETQ. Trimming stripped 4 bases from V and 0 bases from J, with 10 bases between. CDR3 loop: CASSPSGANYGYTF. Written as DNA, the CDR3 is TGCGCCAGCAGCCCTAGCGGCGCTAACTATGGCTACACCTTC.

This rearrangement joins TRBV18 to TRBJ2-3; 8 nucleotides line up with TRBD2. The CDR3 is 16 amino acids. From germline, CDR1 is KGHSH and CDR2 LQKENI. V lost 3 bases to trimming and J lost 0 bases; unmatched junction nucleotides: 5. The CDR3 DNA is TGTGCCAGCTCACCTCGGACTAGCTTTAGCACAGATACGCAGTATTTT. As protein: CASSPRTSFSTDTQYF.

This clonotype was seen a handful of times. The J gene is TRBJ2-7, the V gene TRBV25-1; D is possibly TRBD1 (5 bases). This CDR3 has 14 amino acids. Trimming took 5 bases from V and 4 from J, leaving 15 bases between them. Germline CDR1 and CDR2: MGHDK and SYGVNS. The chain's CDR3 is CASSRQGWEYEQYF. CDR3 sequence (DNA): TGTGCCAGCAGTAGGCAGGGATGGGAATACGAGCAGTACTTC.

A few counts support this clonotype. The V call is TRBV5-1, the J call TRBJ1-6, with no clear D. Germline V gene lookup returns CDR1 SGHRS and CDR2 YFSETQ. The CDR3 loop spans 15 amino acids. Between the trimmed V and J ends, which lost 0 bases and 7 bases, there was a span of 11 bases. In DNA, the CDR3 is TGCGCCAGCAGCTTGGAGTCAGTGAACAATTCACCCCTCCACTTT. Translating it yields CASSLESVNNSPLHF.